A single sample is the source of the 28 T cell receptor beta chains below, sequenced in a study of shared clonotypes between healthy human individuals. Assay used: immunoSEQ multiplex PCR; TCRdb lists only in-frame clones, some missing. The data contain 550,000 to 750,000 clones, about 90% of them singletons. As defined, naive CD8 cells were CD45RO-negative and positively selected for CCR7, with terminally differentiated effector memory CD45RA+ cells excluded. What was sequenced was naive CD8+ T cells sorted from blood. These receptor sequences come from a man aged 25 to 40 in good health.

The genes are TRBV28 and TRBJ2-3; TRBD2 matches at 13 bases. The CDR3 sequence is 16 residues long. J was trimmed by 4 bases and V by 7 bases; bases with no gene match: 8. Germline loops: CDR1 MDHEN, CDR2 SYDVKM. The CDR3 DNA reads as TGTGCCAGCACCGCCATTGGACTAGCGGGAGCAGATACGCAGTATTTT. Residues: CASTAIGLAGADTQYF.

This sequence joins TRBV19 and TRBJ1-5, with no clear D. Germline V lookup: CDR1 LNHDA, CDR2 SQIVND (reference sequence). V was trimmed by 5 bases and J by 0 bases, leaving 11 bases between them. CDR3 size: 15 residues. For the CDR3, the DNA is TGTGCCAGTAGTTTCGGTGACAATAGCAATCAGCCCCAGCATTTT. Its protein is CASSFGDNSNQPQHF.

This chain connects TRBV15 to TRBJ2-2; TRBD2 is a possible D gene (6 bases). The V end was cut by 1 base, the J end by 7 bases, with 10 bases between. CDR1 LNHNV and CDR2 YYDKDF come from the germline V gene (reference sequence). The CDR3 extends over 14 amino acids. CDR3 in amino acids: CATSRVRGVGELFF. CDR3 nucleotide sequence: TGTGCCACCAGCAGAGTTCGCGGGGTCGGGGAGCTGTTTTTT. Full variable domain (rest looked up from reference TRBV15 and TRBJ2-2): DAMVIQNPRYQVTQFGKPVTLSCSQTLNHNVMYWYQQKSSQAPKLLFHYYDKDFNNEADTPDNFQSRRPNTSFCFLDIRSPGLGDTAMYLCATSRVRGVGELFFGEGSRLTVL.

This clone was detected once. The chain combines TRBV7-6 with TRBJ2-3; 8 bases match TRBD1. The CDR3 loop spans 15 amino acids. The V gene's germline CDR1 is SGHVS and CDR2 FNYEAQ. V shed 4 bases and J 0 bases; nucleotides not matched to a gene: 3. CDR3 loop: CASSSGGRSTDTQYF. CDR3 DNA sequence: TGTGCCAGCAGCTCAGGGGGCAGAAGCACAGATACGCAGTATTTT.

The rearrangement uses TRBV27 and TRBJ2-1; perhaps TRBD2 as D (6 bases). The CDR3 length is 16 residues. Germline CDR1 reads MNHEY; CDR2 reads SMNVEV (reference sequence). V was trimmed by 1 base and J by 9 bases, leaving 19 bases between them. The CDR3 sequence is CASSLWEDAPGREQFF. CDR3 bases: TGTGCCAGCAGTTTATGGGAGGACGCACCCGGGCGTGAGCAGTTCTTC.

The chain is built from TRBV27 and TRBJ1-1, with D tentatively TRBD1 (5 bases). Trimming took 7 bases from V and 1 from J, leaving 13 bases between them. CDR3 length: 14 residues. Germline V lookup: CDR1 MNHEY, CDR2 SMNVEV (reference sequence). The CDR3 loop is CASTPTGGNTEAFF. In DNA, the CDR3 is TGTGCCAGCACCCCGACGGGGGGGAACACTGAAGCTTTCTTT.

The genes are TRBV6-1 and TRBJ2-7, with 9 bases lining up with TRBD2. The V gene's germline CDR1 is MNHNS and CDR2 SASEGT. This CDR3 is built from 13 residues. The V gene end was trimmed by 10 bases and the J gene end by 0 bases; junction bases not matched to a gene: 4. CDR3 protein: CATEREASYEQYF. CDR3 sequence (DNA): TGTGCCACCGAGCGGGAGGCCTCCTACGAGCAGTACTTC.

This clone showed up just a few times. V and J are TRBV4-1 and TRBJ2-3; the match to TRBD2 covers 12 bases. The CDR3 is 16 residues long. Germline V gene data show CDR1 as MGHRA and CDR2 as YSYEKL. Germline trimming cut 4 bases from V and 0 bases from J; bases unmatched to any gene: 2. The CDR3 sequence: CASSPTSGSSTDTQYF. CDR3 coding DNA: TGCGCCAGCAGCCCGACTAGCGGGAGTAGCACAGATACGCAGTATTTT.

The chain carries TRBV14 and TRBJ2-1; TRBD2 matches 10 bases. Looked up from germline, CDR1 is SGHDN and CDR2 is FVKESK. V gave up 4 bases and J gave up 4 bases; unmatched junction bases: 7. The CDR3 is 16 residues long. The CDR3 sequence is CASSPLSSGSYNEQFF. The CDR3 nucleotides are TGTGCCAGCAGCCCCCTGTCTAGCGGGAGTTACAATGAGCAGTTCTTC.

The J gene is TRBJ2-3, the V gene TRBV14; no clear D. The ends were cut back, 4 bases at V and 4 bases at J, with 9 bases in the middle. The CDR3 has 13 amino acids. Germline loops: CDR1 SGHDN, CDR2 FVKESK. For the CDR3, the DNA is TGTGCCAGCAGCCCCAATCTTGCAGATACGCAGTATTTT. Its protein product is CASSPNLADTQYF.

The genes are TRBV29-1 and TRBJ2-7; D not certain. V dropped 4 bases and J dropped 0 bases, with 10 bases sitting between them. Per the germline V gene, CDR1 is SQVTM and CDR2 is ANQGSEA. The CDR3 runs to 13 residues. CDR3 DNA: TGCAGCGTTGTTACATCGAGCTCCTACGAGCAGTACTTC. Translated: CSVVTSSSYEQYF.

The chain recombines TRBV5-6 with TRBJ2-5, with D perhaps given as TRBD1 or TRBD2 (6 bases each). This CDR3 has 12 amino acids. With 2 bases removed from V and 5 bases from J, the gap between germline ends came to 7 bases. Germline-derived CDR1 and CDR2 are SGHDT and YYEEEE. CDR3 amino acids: CASSFGGETQYF. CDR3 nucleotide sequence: TGTGCCAGCAGCTTCGGGGGCGAGACCCAGTACTTC.

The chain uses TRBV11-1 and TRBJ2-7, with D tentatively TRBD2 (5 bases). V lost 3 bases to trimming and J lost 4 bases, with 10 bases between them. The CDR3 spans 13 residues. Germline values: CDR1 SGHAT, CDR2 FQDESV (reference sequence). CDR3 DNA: TGTGCCAGCAGCTTTCGGCTAGCTTACGAGCAGTACTTC. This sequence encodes CASSFRLAYEQYF.

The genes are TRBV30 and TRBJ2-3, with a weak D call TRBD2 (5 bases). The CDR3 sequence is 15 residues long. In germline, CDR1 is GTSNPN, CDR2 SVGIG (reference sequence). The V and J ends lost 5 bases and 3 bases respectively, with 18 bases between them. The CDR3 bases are TGTGCCTGGGCCGAGTTGGGAGTGGCGACAGATACGCAGTATTTT. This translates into CAWAELGVATDTQYF.

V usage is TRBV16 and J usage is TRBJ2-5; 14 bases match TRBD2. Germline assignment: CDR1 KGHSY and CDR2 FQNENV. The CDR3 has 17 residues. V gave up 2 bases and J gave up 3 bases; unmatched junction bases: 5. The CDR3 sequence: CASSQGLAGGSEETQYF. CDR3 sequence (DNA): TGTGCCAGCAGCCAAGGACTAGCGGGAGGTAGTGAAGAGACCCAGTACTTC. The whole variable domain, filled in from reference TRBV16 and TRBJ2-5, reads GEEVAQTPKHLVRGEGQKAKLYCAPIKGHSYVFWYQQVLKNEFKFLISFQNENVFDETGMPKERFSAKCLPNSPCSLEIQATKLEDSAVYFCASSQGLAGGSEETQYFGPGTRLLVL.

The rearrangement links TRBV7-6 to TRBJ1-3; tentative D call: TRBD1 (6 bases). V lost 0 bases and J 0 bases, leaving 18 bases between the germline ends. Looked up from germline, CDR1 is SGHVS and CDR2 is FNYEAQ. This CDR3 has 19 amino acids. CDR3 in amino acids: CASSLAWPGAMSSGNTIYF. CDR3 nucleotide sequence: TGTGCCAGCAGCTTAGCCTGGCCAGGGGCGATGAGCTCTGGAAACACCATATATTTT.

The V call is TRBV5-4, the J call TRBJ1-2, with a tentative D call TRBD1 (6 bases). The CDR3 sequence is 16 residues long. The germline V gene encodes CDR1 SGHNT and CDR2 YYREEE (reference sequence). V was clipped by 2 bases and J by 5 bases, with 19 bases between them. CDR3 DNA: TGTGCCAGCAGCTTACCCGGACAGCTGCTCAGATATGGCTACACCTTC. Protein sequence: CASSLPGQLLRYGYTF.

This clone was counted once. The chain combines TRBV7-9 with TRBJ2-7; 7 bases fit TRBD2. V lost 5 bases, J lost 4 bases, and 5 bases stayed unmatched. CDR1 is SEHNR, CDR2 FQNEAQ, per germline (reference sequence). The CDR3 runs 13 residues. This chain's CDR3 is CASSQSGKYEQYF. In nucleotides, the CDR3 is TGTGCCAGCAGCCAGAGCGGGAAGTACGAGCAGTACTTC.

In nucleotides, the CDR3 is TGTGCCAGCAGCGTAGAGGCTGGAGCCTACGAGCAGTACTTC. Protein: CASSVEAGAYEQYF. This sequence joins TRBV9 and TRBJ2-7; no firm D call. The CDR3 has 14 residues. Germline V gives CDR1 SGDLS, CDR2 YYNGEE. V was pared by 0 bases and J by 2 bases, with 9 bases between. Combining the CDR3 with reference TRBV9 and TRBJ2-7 gives the whole variable domain DSGVTQTPKHLITATGQRVTLRCSPRSGDLSVYWYQQSLDQGLQFLIQYYNGEERAKGNILERFSAQQFPDLHSELNLSSLELGDSALYFCASSVEAGAYEQYFGPGTRLTVT.

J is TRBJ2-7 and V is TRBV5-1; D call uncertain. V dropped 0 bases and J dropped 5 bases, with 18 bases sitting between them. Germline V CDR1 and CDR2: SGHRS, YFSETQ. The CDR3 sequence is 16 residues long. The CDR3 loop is CASSLADDGMPHEQYF. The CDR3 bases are TGCGCCAGCAGCTTGGCCGACGACGGCATGCCCCACGAGCAGTACTTC.

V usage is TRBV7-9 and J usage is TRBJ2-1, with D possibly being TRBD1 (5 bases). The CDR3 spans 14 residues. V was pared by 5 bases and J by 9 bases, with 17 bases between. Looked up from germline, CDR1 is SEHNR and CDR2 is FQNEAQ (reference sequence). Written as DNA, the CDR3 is TGTGCCAGCAGCCCCGCGGCCGCCACAGGTGAGCAGTTCTTC. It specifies CASSPAAATGEQFF.

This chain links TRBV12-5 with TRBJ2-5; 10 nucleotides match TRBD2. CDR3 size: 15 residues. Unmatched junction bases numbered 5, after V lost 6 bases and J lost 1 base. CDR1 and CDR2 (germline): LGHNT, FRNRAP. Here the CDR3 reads CASGPGLAVQETQYF. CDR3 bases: TGTGCTAGTGGACCCGGACTAGCGGTCCAAGAGACCCAGTACTTC.

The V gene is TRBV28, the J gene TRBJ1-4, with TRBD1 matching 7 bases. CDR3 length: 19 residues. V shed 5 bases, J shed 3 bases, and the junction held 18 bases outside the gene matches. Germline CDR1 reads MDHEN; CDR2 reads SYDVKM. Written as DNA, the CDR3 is TGTGCCAGCAGTGGCCTGCTGCCGGACAGGAGGGACGCTAATGAAAAACTGTTTTTT. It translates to CASSGLLPDRRDANEKLFF.

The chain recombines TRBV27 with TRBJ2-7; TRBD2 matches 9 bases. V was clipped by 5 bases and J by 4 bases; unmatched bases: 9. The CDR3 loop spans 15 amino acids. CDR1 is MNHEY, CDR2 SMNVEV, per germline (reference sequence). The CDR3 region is CASSVTGLATYEQYF. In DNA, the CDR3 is TGTGCCAGCAGTGTCACCGGACTAGCGACATACGAGCAGTACTTC.

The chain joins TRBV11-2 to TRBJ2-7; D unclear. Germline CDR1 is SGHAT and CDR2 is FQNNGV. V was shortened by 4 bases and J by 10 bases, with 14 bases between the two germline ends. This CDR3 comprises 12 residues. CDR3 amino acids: CASSSLSQSQYF. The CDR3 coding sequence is TGTGCCAGCAGCTCCCTGTCCCAATCTCAGTACTTC.

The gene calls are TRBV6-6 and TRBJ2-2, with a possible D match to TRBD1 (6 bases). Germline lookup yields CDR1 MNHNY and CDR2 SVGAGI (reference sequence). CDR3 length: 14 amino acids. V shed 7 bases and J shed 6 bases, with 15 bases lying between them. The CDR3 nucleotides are TGTGCCAGCACCTCTCAACAGGGTTCCGGGGAGCTGTTTTTT. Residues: CASTSQQGSGELFF.

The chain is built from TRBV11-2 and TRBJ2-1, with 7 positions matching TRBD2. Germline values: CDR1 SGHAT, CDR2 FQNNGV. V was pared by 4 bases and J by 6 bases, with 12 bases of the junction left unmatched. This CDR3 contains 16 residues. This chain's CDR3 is CASSSFGASGSNEQFF. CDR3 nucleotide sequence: TGTGCCAGCAGCTCCTTCGGGGCTAGCGGTTCCAATGAGCAGTTCTTC.

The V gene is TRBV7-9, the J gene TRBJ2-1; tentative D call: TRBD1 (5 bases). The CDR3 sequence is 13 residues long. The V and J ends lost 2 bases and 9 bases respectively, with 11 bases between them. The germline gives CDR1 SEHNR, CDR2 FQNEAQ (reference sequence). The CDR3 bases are TGTGCCAGCAGCTTATATCCAGACAGTGAGCAGTTCTTC. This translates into CASSLYPDSEQFF.